This is a list of T cell receptor beta chains from one sample in a study of T cell repertoires in cytomegalovirus infection. TCRdb reprocessed the reads via MiXCR and lists one record per CDR3 protein. The profile shows hundreds of thousands of distinct CDR3 sequences, about 27% of them singletons. Antigens for these TCRs are unknown. Sequencing was performed on cultured PBMCs, taken from culture after CMV antigen stimulation. The receptors derive from a human donor in good health (CMV status not recorded). Some clones in this sample may be carry-over from other donors' samples. CDR3s include the opening cysteine and the closing phenylalanine or tryptophan.

>TRBJ2-1|TRBV12-3/TRBV12-4
CASSNNRYDNEQFF
>TRBJ2-3|TRBV28
CASSPQVGRDTQYF
>TRBJ1-1|TRBV29-1
CSGVGAAHTEAFF
>TRBJ2-3|TRBV28
CASSPPDSPTDTQYF
>TRBJ1-5|TRBV4-1
CASSQEVSDTNQPQHF
>TRBJ1-3|TRBV5-1
CASSPGRTSGNTIYF
>TRBJ1-2|TRBV7-9
CASSGGVWANYGYTF
>TRBJ2-7|TRBV4-1
CASSQDTGVTYEQYF
>TRBJ2-3|TRBV11-2
CASSPGPERTDTQYF
>TRBJ2-7|TRBV11-2
CASSLWLASGGLPSYEQYF
>TRBJ2-1|TRBV19
CASSPLTGVYNEQFF
>TRBJ1-2|TRBV19
CASSINTRTTEGYTF
>TRBJ1-4|TRBV9
CASSVGFRLSPNEKLFF
>TRBJ2-1|TRBV5-1
CASSPGTDNEQFF
>TRBJ1-2|TRBV20-1
CSARQTDMHGYTF
>TRBJ1-2|TRBV7-2
CASRLGQGGYGYTF
>TRBJ2-5|TRBV18
CASSPPLDTQETQYF
>TRBJ2-2|TRBV18
CASSPWQGPNLNTGELFF
>TRBJ1-3|TRBV6-2/TRBV6-3
CASSSIVSGNTIYF
>TRBJ1-5|TRBV19
CASSIGQNVDQPQHF
>TRBJ1-3|TRBV5-1
CASSLNTVLSSGNTIYF
>TRBJ1-5|TRBV20-1
CSARGPNSNQPQHF
>TRBJ1-6|TRBV7-9
CASSLAAGTPNSPLHF
>TRBJ2-1|TRBV10-3
CAISEWTGTSGYNEQFF
>TRBJ2-6|TRBV7-2
CASSLGQVRGANVLTF
>TRBJ2-3|TRBV4-2
CASSQDFGRATDTQYF
>TRBJ1-5|TRBV7-6
CASSLEGVGQPQHF
>TRBJ2-3|TRBV6-2/TRBV6-3
CASSYKREGLQDTQYF
>TRBJ1-1|TRBV4-1
CASSQDSSTLTEAFF
>TRBJ2-1|TRBV11-1
CASSPRGAYNEQFF
>TRBJ2-5|TRBV7-6
CASSSQTGRGETQYF
>TRBJ2-1|TRBV7-4
CASSRQGDEQFF
>TRBJ2-1|TRBV6-1
CASSAPDWGDNEQFF
>TRBJ1-5|TRBV18
CASSPTREGNNQPQHF
>TRBJ2-1|TRBV6-6
CASSYSPGRGGHEQFF
>TRBJ2-1|TRBV11-2
CASSVGQGSYNEQFF
>TRBJ2-5|TRBV2
CASSFTSKETQYF
>TRBJ2-2|TRBV29-1
CSVPRQGSTGELFF
>TRBJ1-1|TRBV19
CASSLNGVMDTEAFF
>TRBJ2-3|TRBV19
CATQGRAGDTQYF
>TRBJ2-1|TRBV3-1
CASSRATSGGASGEQFF
>TRBJ1-3|TRBV28
CASSLHSGQGGNTIYF
>TRBJ2-1|TRBV4-1
CASRNMDGSSYNEQFF
>TRBJ2-7|TRBV28
CASSPSEASGIVNEQYF
>TRBJ2-2|TRBV15
CATSSPGHIGAGELFF